This paragraph reports one T cell receptor beta chain. The antigen remains undetermined. These data originate in a study of identical twins. Study results and limitations: Fewer insertions marked abundant cord blood beta clonotypes; young adult naive trended weakly, memory not at all.

A template switching step contributed a universal primer site, while unique molecular identifiers were present in the cDNA. TCRdb recomputed calls from the 5' RACE reads with MiXCR, one row per CDR3 protein. The sample holds some 660,000 distinct CDR3 sequences; about 9.4% are singletons and the top ten take 0.85% to 1%. In addition, the sample was reused for a study of yellow fever vaccine responses in identical twins. That work states: Vaccine T cell responses of twins reportedly seemed partly convergent and partly personalized.

The specimen sequenced was PBMCs. This sequence was found in a woman between 18 and 29 years old in good health.

CDR3 sequence (DNA): TGTGCCAGCTCACCCCGGGACACCGCCTCCGAGCAGTACTTC. Amino acid sequence: CASSPRDTASEQYF. The chain links TRBV18 to TRBJ2-7, with TRBD1 as a possible D gene (6 bases). V was clipped by 3 bases and J by 6 bases, with 15 bases between them. This CDR3 region has 14 residues. Per germline, CDR1 KGHSH and CDR2 LQKENI.